This TCR beta chain was sequenced during a study of Ad26.COV2.S vaccination and SARS-CoV-2 variants. Measured with immunoSEQ multiplex PCR; TCRdb has only the in-frame clones, and not every one. The sample holds approximately 300,000 clones, more than 70% seen once. V was clipped by 4 bases and J by 1 base; unmatched bases: 5. Germline V CDR1 and CDR2: SQVTM, ANQGSEA. The CDR3 runs to 14 residues. Treatment of the sample: 15 to 20 received Ad26.COV2.S at low or high dose, single or two shots; about 5 received placebo; per-sample allocation not given. Day 63 after the first injection of vaccine or placebo was the sampling time. This clone was recorded once.

V usage is TRBV29-1 and J usage is TRBJ1-1, with TRBD1 identical over 8 bases. This clonotype originated in a person between 18 and 59 years old who received the Ad26.COV2.S COVID-19 vaccine or a placebo. The sequencing here drew on peripheral blood, taken in a trial of Ad26.COV2.S vaccine versus placebo. In DNA form, the CDR3 reads TGCAGCGTTGGTACAGGGGGTAAGAACACTGAAGCTTTCTTT. Protein sequence: CSVGTGGKNTEAFF.